This note documents a single T cell receptor (beta chain) sequence. The antigen remains unidentified. The sample comes from a study of memory CD4+ T cells and cytomegalovirus serostatus. Turning to the study itself: Donors were healthy Belgian adults, fewer than ten CMV seropositive and 20 to 30 seronegative.

Findings and limits, study-wide: The CMV-associated TCR signature appears largely within the CD4+ memory repertoire. 67 of 164 known CMV-associated TCRbeta sequences appeared in CD4+ memory.

The sort gate was single viable CD3+CD4+CD8-CD45RO+ cells for memory CD4+ T cells. The V end lost 3 bases, the J end lost 6 bases, and 15 bases lay between the germline ends. Germline V gene data show CDR1 as LNHDA and CDR2 as SQIVND (reference sequence). CDR3 length equals 15 residues. Libraries were prepared by immunoSEQ multiplex PCR; TCRdb keeps only in-frame clonotypes and omits some of them. Of about 54,000 clones in the sample, around 78% are singletons; the top ten hold approximately 1.5%. The chain joins TRBV19 to TRBJ2-1; the D gene could be TRBD1 or TRBD2 (5 bases each). The specimen sequenced was memory CD4+ T cells from blood. The TCR was taken from an adult in good health and CMV-seronegative. The CDR3 reads CASSIWAGSGNEQFF. The CDR3 DNA follows: TGTGCCAGTAGTATTTGGGCAGGGAGTGGCAATGAGCAGTTCTTC. The full variable domain, in which reference TRBV19 and TRBJ2-1 provide the parts outside the CDR3, is DGGITQSPKYLFRKEGQNVTLSCEQNLNHDAMYWYRQDPGQGLRLIYYSQIVNDFQKGDIAEGYSVSREKKESFPLTVTSAQKNPTAFYLCASSIWAGSGNEQFFGPGTRLTVL.